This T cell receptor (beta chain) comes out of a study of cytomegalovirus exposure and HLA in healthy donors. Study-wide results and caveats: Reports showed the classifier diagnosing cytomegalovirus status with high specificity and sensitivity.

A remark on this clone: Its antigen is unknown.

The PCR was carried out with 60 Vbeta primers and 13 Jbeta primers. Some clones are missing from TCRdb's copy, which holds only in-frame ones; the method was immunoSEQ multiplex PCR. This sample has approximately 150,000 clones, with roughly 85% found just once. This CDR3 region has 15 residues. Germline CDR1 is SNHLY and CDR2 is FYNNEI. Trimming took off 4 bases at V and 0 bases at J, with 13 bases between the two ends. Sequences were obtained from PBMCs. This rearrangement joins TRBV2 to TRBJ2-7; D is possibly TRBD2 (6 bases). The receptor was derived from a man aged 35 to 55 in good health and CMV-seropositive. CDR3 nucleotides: TGTGCCAGCAGTGTCGAGGGAGGCCGCTCCTACGAGCAGTACTTC. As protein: CASSVEGGRSYEQYF. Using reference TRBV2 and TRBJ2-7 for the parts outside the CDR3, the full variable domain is EPEVTQTPSHQVTQMGQEVILRCVPISNHLYFYWYRQILGQKVEFLVSFYNNEISEKSEIFDDQFSVERPDGSNFTLKIRSTKLEDSAMYFCASSVEGGRSYEQYFGPGTRLTVT.